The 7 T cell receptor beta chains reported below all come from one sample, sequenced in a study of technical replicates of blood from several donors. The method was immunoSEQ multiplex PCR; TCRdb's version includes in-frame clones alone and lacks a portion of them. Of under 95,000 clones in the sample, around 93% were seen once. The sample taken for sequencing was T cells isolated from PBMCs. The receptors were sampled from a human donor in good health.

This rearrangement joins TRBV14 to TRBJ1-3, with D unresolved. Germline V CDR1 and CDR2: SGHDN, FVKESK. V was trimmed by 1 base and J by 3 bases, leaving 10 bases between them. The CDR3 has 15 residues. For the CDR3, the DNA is TGTGCCAGCAGCCAAGGGCAGGTAAGTGGAAACACCATATATTTT. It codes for CASSQGQVSGNTIYF.

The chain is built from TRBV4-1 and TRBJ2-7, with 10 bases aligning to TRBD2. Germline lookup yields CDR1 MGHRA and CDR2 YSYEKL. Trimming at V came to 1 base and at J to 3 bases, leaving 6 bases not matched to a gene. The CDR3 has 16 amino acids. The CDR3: CASSQVPGLAHYEQYF. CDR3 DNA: TGCGCCAGCAGCCAAGTACCGGGACTAGCGCACTACGAGCAGTACTTC.

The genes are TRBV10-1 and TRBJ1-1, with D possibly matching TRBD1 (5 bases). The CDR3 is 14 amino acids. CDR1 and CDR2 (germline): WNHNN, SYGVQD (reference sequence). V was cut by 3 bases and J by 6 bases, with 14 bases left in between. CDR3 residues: CASSESLWGPEAFF. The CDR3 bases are TGCGCCAGCAGTGAATCACTTTGGGGCCCTGAAGCTTTCTTT.

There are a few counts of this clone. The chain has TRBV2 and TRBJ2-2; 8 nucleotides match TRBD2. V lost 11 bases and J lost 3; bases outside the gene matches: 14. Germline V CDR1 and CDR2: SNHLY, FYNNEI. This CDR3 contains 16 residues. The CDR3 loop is CARRPGLGLDTGELFF. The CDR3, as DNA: TGTGCCCGGAGACCGGGACTAGGTCTTGACACCGGGGAGCTGTTTTTT. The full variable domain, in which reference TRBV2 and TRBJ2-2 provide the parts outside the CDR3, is EPEVTQTPSHQVTQMGQEVILRCVPISNHLYFYWYRQILGQKVEFLVSFYNNEISEKSEIFDDQFSVERPDGSNFTLKIRSTKLEDSAMYFCARRPGLGLDTGELFFGEGSRLTVL.

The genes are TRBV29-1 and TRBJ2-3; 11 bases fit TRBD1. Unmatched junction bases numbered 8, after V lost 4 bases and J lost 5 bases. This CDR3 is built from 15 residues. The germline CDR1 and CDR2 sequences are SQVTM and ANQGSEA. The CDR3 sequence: CSVARDRGYGDTQYF. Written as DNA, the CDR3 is TGCAGCGTTGCGAGGGACAGGGGGTATGGAGATACGCAGTATTTT.

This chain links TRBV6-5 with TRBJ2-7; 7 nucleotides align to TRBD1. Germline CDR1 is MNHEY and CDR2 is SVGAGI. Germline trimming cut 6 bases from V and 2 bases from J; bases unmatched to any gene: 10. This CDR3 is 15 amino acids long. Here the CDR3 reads CASRPTGTATYEQYF. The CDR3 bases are TGTGCCAGCAGGCCTACCGGGACAGCGACCTACGAGCAGTACTTC.

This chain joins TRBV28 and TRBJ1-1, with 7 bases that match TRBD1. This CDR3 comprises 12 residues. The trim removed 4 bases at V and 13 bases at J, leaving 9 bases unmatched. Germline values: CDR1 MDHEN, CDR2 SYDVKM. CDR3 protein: CASSSSGTEGFF. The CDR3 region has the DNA TGTGCCAGCAGTTCGTCCGGGACAGAGGGTTTCTTT.